This T cell receptor (beta chain) stems from a study of metastatic and nonmetastatic thyroid tumors. Study at large: From malignant and benign thyroid patients, repertoires in blood and in tumor or nodule tissue were compared.

Ahead of thyroid surgery, no patient had received treatment of any kind. The length of the CDR3 is 15 residues. Germline CDR1 SGHTA, CDR2 FQGNSA. V was clipped by 6 bases and J by 0 bases, with 12 bases between them. General observations from the study: Compared with benign nodules, malignant thyroid tumors were reported to have significantly higher TCR beta diversity in both blood and tumor.

Per the authors' pipeline: Building a distant-metastasis classifier for papillary thyroid cancer drew on CDR3 differences across clinicopathological groups. TCRdb redid the clone calls on the PCR reads using MiXCR. The V and J calls and clone size come from TCRdb's table, not from the authors' own analysis. The profile covers 35,000 to 50,000 clones, with 20% to 25% appearing a single time and 14% taken by the ten largest. Note on this clone: No antigen is known for it.

The receptor was derived from a female donor with papillary thyroid cancer or a benign thyroid nodule (not recorded which). Some clones in this sample may be carry-over from other donors' samples. The sequencing input was tumor tissue. This sequence joins TRBV7-2 and TRBJ1-3, with D perhaps matching TRBD1 (5 bases). Here the CDR3 DNA reads TGTGCCAGCAGTTACTACGACAGCTCTGGAAACACCATATATTTT. As protein: CASSYYDSSGNTIYF.